Following are 22 T cell receptor beta chains from one sample sequenced in a study of sequential checkpoint blockade in melanoma. Profiling relied on immunoSEQ multiplex PCR, and the TCRdb table lists in-frame clones only, not all of them. This table holds about 8,400 clones, 90% found once. Treatment specified: randomized to nivolumab then ipilimumab (arm A) or the reverse (arm B). The sample was CD8+ T cells sorted from blood (inferred from file names), taken from a patient given nivolumab and ipilimumab in sequence. The receptors were sampled from a human donor with melanoma.

The chain has TRBV11-3 and TRBJ2-1; no clear D gene. Germline-derived CDR1 and CDR2 are SGHNT and YENEEA. Trimming took off 5 bases at V and 0 bases at J, with 14 bases between the two ends. CDR3 size: 16 residues. CDR3 region: CASSLDTTSSYNEQFF. The CDR3 coding sequence is TGTGCCAGCAGCCTCGACACCACAAGCTCCTACAATGAGCAGTTCTTC.

J is TRBJ1-2 and V is TRBV4-1; a possible D gene is TRBD1 (5 bases). Germline assignment: CDR1 MGHRA and CDR2 YSYEKL. The V and J ends lost 5 bases and 4 bases respectively, with 14 bases between them. This CDR3 has 14 amino acids. The CDR3 nucleotides are TGCGCCAGCAGCGAACCCGGGACTTTCTATGGCTACACCTTC. Protein sequence: CASSEPGTFYGYTF.

The V gene is TRBV7-9, the J gene TRBJ2-7; 11 nucleotides line up with TRBD2. This CDR3 contains 14 residues. CDR1 and CDR2 from the germline V gene are SEHNR and FQNEAQ (reference sequence). The trim removed 6 bases at V and 4 bases at J, leaving 5 bases unmatched. CDR3 bases: TGTGCCAGCAGGACTAGCGGGACCATATACGAGCAGTACTTC. Translating it yields CASRTSGTIYEQYF.

The J gene is TRBJ1-1, the V gene TRBV7-9; D not certain. Germline loops: CDR1 SEHNR, CDR2 FQNEAQ (reference sequence). V was shortened by 4 bases and J by 7 bases, with 13 bases between the two germline ends. This CDR3 spans 13 amino acids. CDR3: CASSSPHGLEAFF. CDR3 sequence (DNA): TGTGCCAGCAGCTCCCCTCATGGGCTTGAAGCTTTCTTT.

V and J are TRBV30 and TRBJ2-7; TRBD2 matches at 10 bases. The CDR3 spans 15 residues. Trimming removed 4 bases from V and 6 bases from J; junction bases left unmatched: 12. Germline CDR1 and CDR2: GTSNPN and SVGIG (reference sequence). The CDR3 bases are TGTGCCTGGAAGTCCCCGCTAGCGGGAGCTAGCGAGCAGTACTTC. Its protein is CAWKSPLAGASEQYF.

The chain couples TRBV12-5 to TRBJ2-5; 9 bases agree with TRBD1. With the DNA end fitting TRBJ2-7 better, the J assignment may be wrong. The length of the CDR3 is 12 residues. CDR1 and CDR2 from the germline V gene are LGHNT and FRNRAP. The CDR3 sequence: CASGTGIYEQYF. For the CDR3, the DNA is TGTGCTAGCGGGACAGGGATCTACGAGCAGTACTTC.

This sequence joins TRBV27 and TRBJ1-1, with D unclear. The germline gives CDR1 MNHEY, CDR2 SMNVEV (reference sequence). The CDR3 covers 15 residues. The V end was cut by 0 bases, the J end by 6 bases, with 14 bases between. Here the CDR3 reads CASSLSPAGLAEAFF. CDR3 in DNA: TGTGCCAGCAGTTTATCTCCAGCAGGCTTGGCTGAAGCTTTCTTT.

The gene calls are TRBV7-9 and TRBJ2-5, with 7 bases identical to TRBD1. The DNA end favors TRBJ2-7, so the J call may be wrong. The CDR3 is made up of 15 amino acids. CDR1 and CDR2 (germline): SEHNR, FQNEAQ (reference sequence). The CDR3 reads CASSHPDREPYEQYF. DNA of the CDR3: TGTGCCAGCAGCCACCCCGACAGGGAGCCCTACGAGCAGTACTTC.

The V call is TRBV6-5, the J call TRBJ1-4; TRBD1 matches at 7 bases. The CDR3 totals 13 residues. CDR1 and CDR2 (germline): MNHEY, SVGAGI. Germline trimming cut 5 bases from V and 8 bases from J; bases unmatched to any gene: 5. The DNA for the CDR3 is TGTGCCAGCAGTCGACAGGGATTGGAAAAACTGTTTTTT. Amino acid sequence: CASSRQGLEKLFF.

The count of this clone is one. The V and J genes are TRBV9 and TRBJ1-1; D unclear. CDR1 SGDLS and CDR2 YYNGEE come from the germline V gene. V shed 3 bases and J shed 7 bases, with 16 bases lying between them. This CDR3 spans 14 amino acids. The CDR3, as DNA: TGTGCCAGCAGCGCCGAGGGAACTCTCCGTGAAGCTTTCTTT. The encoded protein is CASSAEGTLREAFF.

The V and J genes are TRBV6-6 and TRBJ2-7; no clear D gene. V was clipped by 9 bases and J by 4 bases, with 10 bases between them. Germline CDR1 reads MNHNY; CDR2 reads SVGAGI (reference sequence). The CDR3 contains 11 residues. For the CDR3, the DNA is TGTGCCAGTTTCAACGGTTACGAGCAGTACTTC. This translates into CASFNGYEQYF.

The rearrangement joins TRBV4-2 to TRBJ1-2; tentative D call: TRBD1 (6 bases). Trimming shortened V by 6 bases and J by 7 bases, and 12 bases separated the two germline ends. Per the germline V gene, CDR1 is LGHNA and CDR2 is YNFKEQ. The CDR3 runs 12 residues. The CDR3 region is CASRETGTGYTF. DNA of the CDR3: TGTGCCAGCAGAGAAACAGGGACTGGCTACACCTTC.

The chain employs TRBV7-9 and TRBJ2-7, with 7 bases matching TRBD1. V dropped 5 bases and J dropped 2; count of bases not matched to a gene: 6. CDR3 length: 14 residues. Germline CDR1 is SEHNR and CDR2 is FQNEAQ (reference sequence). Written as DNA, the CDR3 is TGTGCCAGCAGCGCCCCGGGACAGCCCTACGAGCAGTACTTC. This translates into CASSAPGQPYEQYF.

J is TRBJ1-1 and V is TRBV7-9; D is unresolved. The CDR3 is 15 residues long. Per germline, CDR1 SEHNR and CDR2 FQNEAQ (reference sequence). The V end lost 2 bases, the J end lost 0 bases, and 10 bases lay between the germline ends. DNA for the CDR3: TGTGCCAGCAGCTTAAATGCTGGCCTGAACACTGAAGCTTTCTTT. This gives the protein CASSLNAGLNTEAFF.

This clone has a single count. The chain joins TRBV30 to TRBJ2-7; a weak D match, TRBD1 (5 bases). This CDR3 is built from 14 residues. V was cut by 4 bases and J by 2 bases, with 15 bases left in between. Per germline, CDR1 GTSNPN and CDR2 SVGIG (reference sequence). The CDR3 coding sequence is TGTGCCTGGACCGTAGAAGGACATCCCTACGAGCAGTACTTC. Encoded protein: CAWTVEGHPYEQYF. Full variable domain (missing parts from reference TRBV30 and TRBJ2-7): SQTIHQWPATLVQPVGSPLSLECTVEGTSNPNLYWYRQAAGRGLQLLFYSVGIGQISSEVPQNLSASRPQDRQFILSSKKLLLSDSGFYLCAWTVEGHPYEQYFGPGTRLTVT.

This chain connects TRBV5-1 to TRBJ2-3, with 11 bases fitting TRBD1. Germline trimming cut 4 bases from V and 5 bases from J; bases unmatched to any gene: 6. Germline lookup yields CDR1 SGHRS and CDR2 YFSETQ. This CDR3 comprises 15 residues. The CDR3 DNA reads as TGCGCCAGCAGCAAAGGGACAGGGGGATTAGATACGCAGTATTTT. Amino acids: CASSKGTGGLDTQYF.

This sequence joins TRBV5-1 and TRBJ2-7; TRBD1 aligns across 10 bases. The CDR3 covers 15 residues. V lost 5 bases, J lost 2 bases, and 7 bases stayed unmatched. Germline V CDR1 and CDR2: SGHRS, YFSETQ. The CDR3 DNA reads as TGCGCCAGCAGGTCTGACAGGGGGCTACCCTACGAGCAGTACTTC. Its translation: CASRSDRGLPYEQYF. Combining the CDR3 with reference TRBV5-1 and TRBJ2-7 gives the whole variable domain KAGVTQTPRYLIKTRGQQVTLSCSPISGHRSVSWYQQTPGQGLQFLFEYFSETQRNKGNFPGRFSGRQFSNSRSEMNVSTLELGDSALYLCASRSDRGLPYEQYFGPGTRLTVT.

The J gene is TRBJ2-7, the V gene TRBV30; 7 nucleotides agree with TRBD2. The J segment lost 11 bases and the V segment lost 7 bases, leaving 11 bases of the junction unmatched. This CDR3 has 11 residues. Germline-derived CDR1 and CDR2 are GTSNPN and SVGIG (reference sequence). Here the CDR3 DNA reads TGTGCCTACCGGGGCCTGGGGAGGGAGTACTTC. It codes for CAYRGLGREYF.

The rearrangement links TRBV6-5 to TRBJ2-7; D is undetermined. This CDR3 is 12 amino acids long. The germline V gene has CDR1 MNHEY and CDR2 SVGAGI. V lost 0 bases to trimming and J lost 13 bases, with 13 bases between them. DNA of the CDR3: TGTGCCAGCAGTTACTCGATGAGCGAACACTACTTC. It codes for CASSYSMSEHYF.

This chain connects TRBV4-1 to TRBJ2-7; D possibly corresponds to TRBD1 (5 bases). CDR1 MGHRA and CDR2 YSYEKL come from the germline V gene. V lost 1 base and J 2 bases, leaving 6 bases between the germline ends. The CDR3 totals 13 residues. This CDR3 reads CASSQAGPYEQYF. DNA of the CDR3: TGCGCCAGCAGCCAAGCAGGGCCCTACGAGCAGTACTTC.

This chain links TRBV5-4 with TRBJ2-7, with TRBD1 as a possible D gene (7 bases). The CDR3 consists of 14 residues. V lost 4 bases and J 2 bases, leaving 13 bases between the germline ends. Germline lookup yields CDR1 SGHNT and CDR2 YYREEE (reference sequence). The CDR3 nucleotides are TGTGCCAGCAGCGCGGGACAGAGCGCCTACGAGCAGTACTTC. It yields the protein CASSAGQSAYEQYF.

The chain uses TRBV19 and TRBJ1-4; 10 bases fit TRBD1. The CDR3 contains 15 residues. After removal of 4 bases from V and 9 bases from J, the junction contained 8 bases not matched to a gene. Germline loops: CDR1 LNHDA, CDR2 SQIVND (reference sequence). The CDR3 region is CASSTDRGPRKKLFF. CDR3 nucleotide sequence: TGTGCCAGTAGTACCGACAGGGGGCCTCGGAAAAAACTGTTTTTT.